This section outlines one T cell receptor (beta chain) sequence together with its context. This receptor's antigen is unknown. Base qualities are not at hand, and no much larger clone is one base apart. Healthy controls were 37 blood donors whose buffy coats came from the Finnish Red Cross blood service. All TCR-sequenced material derived from peripheral blood: patient blood samples and healthy donor buffy coats. Peripheral blood mononuclear cells were isolated by Ficoll-Hypaque gradient centrifugation. For the healthy controls, CD4+ cells were obtained from buffy coats by magnetic purification. Genomic DNA was extracted using the Gentra Puregene Cell and Tissue kit, and a Qubit 2.0 fluorometer was used to quantify it. Including the terminal cysteine and phenylalanine, the CDR3 comprises 14 residues. Left in the record is the CDR3 DNA by itself, 42 bases read in frame from the first base. CDR1 SGDLS and CDR2 YYNGEE were looked up in the germline V gene. Ends trimmed: V by 2 bases, J by 5 bases; bases unmatched to a gene: 4.

These data come from a study of STAT5B mutations in CD4+ large granular lymphocyte leukemia (dated by TCRdb to between 2021 and 2024). Broadly, across the study: Among the healthy controls, the CDR3 'QG' motif was associated with a particular HLA allele. The study compared the TCRbeta repertoires of patients with CD4+ T-cell large granular lymphocyte leukemia against those of healthy blood donors. Flow cytometry on FACSCanto II or FACSVerse showed that the purified fractions were more than 95% pure among lymphocytes. Here is what the overall study found, with its caveats: Enrichment of TRBV06-family usage was observed among the top patient clones (8/27) relative to healthy controls (2/35). Data were not HLA-matched; higher clonality in CD4+ versus CD8+ T-LGLL could reflect the relatively small sample size. Greater clonality appeared to be present in CD4-sorted patient repertoires than in healthy CD4+ repertoires, and the difference was retained after the putative leukemic clones were removed. Main leukemic clonotypes were private to each patient, although approximately 25% of the main leukemic clonotypes were found at low frequency in the non-leukemic repertoires of other patients.

The immunoSEQ assay at survey resolution was used to sequence TCRbeta rearrangements from genomic DNA. Per the authors' processing: In the TCR sequencing data, the smallest productive clonotype frequency that could be detected was 2.59 x 10-5. Only productive TCRbeta rearrangements, meaning sequences that were complete and in-frame, were kept for the analyses. Sample clonality was computed as Simpson clonality in the immunoSEQ Analyzer version 3.0. Clones were categorized by frequency as very rare, small, medium, large (1-20%) or hyperexpanded (>20%). OLGA 1.2.3 estimated generation probabilities, VDJtools produced V-gene circos plots, VDJdb was queried for specificities, and GLIPH identified CDR3 motifs. TCRdb took this table from immuneACCESS and kept in-frame rearrangements with V and J called. Such tables lack part of the clones; where checked against another copy, unresolved V genes explain under half of the gap, and the rest is unexplained. That table is the source of V, J and clone size, and D and trimming were worked out from the DNA. Across this sample there are 31,000 or so clones, with approximately 91% seen only once. The top ten hold about 0.41% of the sample.

This TCR was recovered from a human donor in good health. The rearranged chain carries TRBV9 and TRBJ2-5, with TRBD1 matching 9 junction bases. Sequenced material: CD4+ T cells from blood buffy coats. The DNA is as follows: TGTGCCAGCAGCGTCGACAGGGGGAGGGAGACCCAGTACTTC. Its translation reads: CASSVDRGRETQYF.